A selection of T cell receptor beta chains follows, all from one sample in a study of CD8 T cells in ankylosing spondylitis. Each CDR3 protein gets one entry after TCRdb re-called the 5' RACE reads with MiXCR. Of a few hundred thousand distinct CDR3 sequences in the sample, 6.5% to 10% were seen once. Sequencing was done on a sample of blood, either unsorted or a sorted T cell fraction (not recorded which). The receptors come from a male donor with ankylosing spondylitis. CDR3s include the opening cysteine and the closing phenylalanine or tryptophan. D genes are given only for firm matches. Clone sizes are given selectively: once, few, many, or a class where the clone is expanded.

>few|TRBD2|TRBV20-1|TRBJ2-3
CSANPPSSGGDADTQYF
TGCAGTGCAAACCCCCCCTCTTCGGGAGGGGATGCAGATACGCAGTATTTT
>.|TRBD2|TRBV7-9|TRBJ2-1
CASSPILAGSSYNEQFF
TGTGCCAGCAGCCCCATCCTAGCGGGGAGCTCCTACAATGAGCAGTTCTTC
>few|.|TRBV12-3/TRBV12-4|TRBJ2-3
CASSPRTDTDTQYF
TGTGCCAGCAGCCCCAGGACAGACACAGATACGCAGTATTTT
>many|.|TRBV28|TRBJ2-1
CASRTSNNEQFF
TGTGCCAGTCGGACTTCTAACAATGAGCAGTTCTTC
>few|.|TRBV7-9|TRBJ2-7
CASSAVNQDYEQYF
TGTGCCAGCAGCGCCGTTAATCAGGACTACGAGCAGTACTTC
>few|.|TRBV27|TRBJ2-1
CASSPRWSSYNEQFF
TGTGCCAGCAGTCCCCGATGGAGCTCCTACAATGAGCAGTTCTTC
>few|TRBD2|TRBV4-2|TRBJ2-5
CASSQDRGRVIETQYF
TGTGCCAGCAGCCAAGATCGAGGGAGGGTGATAGAGACCCAGTACTTC
>.|TRBD1|TRBV7-3|TRBJ2-7
CASSVDRGRYEQYF
TGTGCCAGCAGCGTGGACAGGGGGCGTTACGAGCAGTACTTC
>few|.|TRBV5-1|TRBJ2-1
CASSPAGQSSYNEQFF
TGCGCCAGCAGCCCGGCAGGGCAGAGCTCCTACAATGAGCAGTTCTTC
>.|TRBD2|TRBV20-1|TRBJ2-1
CSATHLAGGLGNEQFF
TGCAGTGCTACGCACCTAGCGGGAGGCCTAGGTAATGAGCAGTTCTTC
>few|.|TRBV20-1|TRBJ2-1
CSARPPLREYLNEQFF
TGCAGTGCCCGACCCCCTTTACGGGAATATTTGAATGAGCAGTTCTTC
>few|.|TRBV28|TRBJ2-5
CASSASGVLPGETQYF
TGTGCCAGCAGCGCCTCTGGGGTTCTACCGGGTGAGACCCAGTACTTC
>many|TRBD1|TRBV7-9|TRBJ1-1
CASSLFGTDAFF
TGTGCCAGCAGCTTATTCGGGACAGACGCTTTCTTT
>.|.|TRBV11-2|TRBJ1-6
CASSRWNSPLHF
TGTGCCAGCAGCAGGTGGAATTCACCCCTCCACTTT
>.|.|TRBV11-3|TRBJ2-7
CASSLYSYEQYF
TGTGCCAGCAGCCTCTACTCCTACGAGCAGTACTTC
>few|TRBD2|TRBV6-2/TRBV6-3|TRBJ2-1
CASASGGGSFEQFF
TGTGCCAGTGCCTCGGGCGGGGGGTCTTTTGAGCAGTTCTTC
>many|TRBD1|TRBV5-1|TRBJ2-7
CASSQQGSDYEQYF
TGCGCCAGCAGCCAACAGGGGTCCGACTACGAGCAGTACTTC
>few|.|TRBV28|TRBJ1-5
CASSPPGAVNQPQHF
TGTGCCAGCAGTCCCCCGGGGGCCGTCAATCAGCCCCAGCATTTT
>few|.|TRBV6-5|TRBJ1-6
CASSYSGGSEMYNSPLHF
TGTGCCAGCAGTTACTCCGGGGGGTCTGAGATGTATAATTCACCCCTCCACTTT
>.|.|TRBV2|TRBJ2-2
CASSVRQGGSTGELFF
TGTGCCAGCAGTGTCAGGCAGGGAGGTAGCACCGGGGAGCTGTTTTTT
>few|.|TRBV20-1|TRBJ2-5
CSARDRTDYGTQYF
TGCAGTGCTAGAGATCGGACGGACTACGGGACCCAGTACTTC
>few|.|TRBV11-2|TRBJ2-3
CASSWDGVTDTQYF
TGTGCCAGCAGCTGGGACGGAGTCACAGATACGCAGTATTTT
>.|.|TRBV2|TRBJ2-6
CASSERVISGANVLTF
TGTGCCAGCAGTGAACGGGTGATCTCTGGGGCCAACGTCCTGACTTTC
>many|.|TRBV3-1|TRBJ2-1
CASSLDFSSYNEQFF
TGTGCCAGCAGCCTCGACTTCAGCTCCTACAATGAGCAGTTCTTC
>.|.|TRBV27|TRBJ2-1
CASSLNGRSSYNEQFF
TGTGCCAGCAGTTTAAACGGAAGGAGCTCCTACAATGAGCAGTTCTTC
>many|.|TRBV7-9|TRBJ2-7
CASSLVGLLYEQYF
TGTGCCAGCAGCTTAGTAGGGTTACTTTACGAGCAGTACTTC